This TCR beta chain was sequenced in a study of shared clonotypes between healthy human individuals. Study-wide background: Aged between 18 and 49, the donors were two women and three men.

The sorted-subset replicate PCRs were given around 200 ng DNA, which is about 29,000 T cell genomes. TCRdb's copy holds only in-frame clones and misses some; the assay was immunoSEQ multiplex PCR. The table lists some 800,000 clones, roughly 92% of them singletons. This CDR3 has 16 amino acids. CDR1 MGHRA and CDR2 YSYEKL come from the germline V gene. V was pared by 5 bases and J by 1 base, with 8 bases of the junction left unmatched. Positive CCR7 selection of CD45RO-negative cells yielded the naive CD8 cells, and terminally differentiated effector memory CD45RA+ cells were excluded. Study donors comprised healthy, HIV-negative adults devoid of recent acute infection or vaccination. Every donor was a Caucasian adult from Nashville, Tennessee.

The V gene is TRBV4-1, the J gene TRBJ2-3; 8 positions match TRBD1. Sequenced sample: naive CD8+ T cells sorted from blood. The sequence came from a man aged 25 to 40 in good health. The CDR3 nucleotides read TGCGCCAGCAGCTACCCCGGACAGGGCCGCACAGATACGCAGTATTTT. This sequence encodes CASSYPGQGRTDTQYF.